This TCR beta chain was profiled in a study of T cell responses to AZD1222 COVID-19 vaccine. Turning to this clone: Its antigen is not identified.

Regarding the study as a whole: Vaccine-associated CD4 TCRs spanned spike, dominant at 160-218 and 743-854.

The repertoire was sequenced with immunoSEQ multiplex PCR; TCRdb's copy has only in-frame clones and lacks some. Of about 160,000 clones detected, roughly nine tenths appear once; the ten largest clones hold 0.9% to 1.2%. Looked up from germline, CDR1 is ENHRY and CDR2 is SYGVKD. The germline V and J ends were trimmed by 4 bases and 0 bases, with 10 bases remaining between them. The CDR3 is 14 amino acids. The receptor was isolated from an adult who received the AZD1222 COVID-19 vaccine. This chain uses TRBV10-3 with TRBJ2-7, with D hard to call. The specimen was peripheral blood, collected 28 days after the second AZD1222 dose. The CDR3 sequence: CAISAGHSSYEQYF. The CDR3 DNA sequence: TGTGCCATCAGTGCCGGGCATAGCTCCTACGAGCAGTACTTC.